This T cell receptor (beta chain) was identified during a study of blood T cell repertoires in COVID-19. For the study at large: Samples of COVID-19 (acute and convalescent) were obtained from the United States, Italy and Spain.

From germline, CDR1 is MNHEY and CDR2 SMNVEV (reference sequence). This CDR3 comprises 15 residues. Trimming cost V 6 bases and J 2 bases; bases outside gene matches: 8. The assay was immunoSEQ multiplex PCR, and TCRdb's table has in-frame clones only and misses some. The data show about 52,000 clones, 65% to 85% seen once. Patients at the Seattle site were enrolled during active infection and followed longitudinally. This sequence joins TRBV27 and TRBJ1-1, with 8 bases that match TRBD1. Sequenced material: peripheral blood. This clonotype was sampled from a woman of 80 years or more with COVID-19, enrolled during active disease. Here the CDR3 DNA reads TGTGCCAGCAGAGACAGGGGAACGGGCAACACTGAAGCTTTCTTT. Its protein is CASRDRGTGNTEAFF.